One sample yielded the 18 T cell receptor beta chains listed below, sequenced in a study of cytotoxic CD8 clonotypes in ibrutinib-treated CLL. Clones were sequenced by immunoSEQ multiplex PCR, and TCRdb holds only the in-frame ones, with some missing. The table lists roughly 42,000 clones, 60% to 70% of them singletons. The sequencing used PBMCs, collected after 24 months of ibrutinib treatment. Every receptor here comes from a human donor with chronic lymphocytic leukemia.

The J gene is TRBJ2-7, the V gene TRBV7-6; TRBD1 aligns across 7 bases. V lost 5 bases, J lost 2 bases, and 15 bases stayed unmatched. Germline V CDR1 and CDR2: SGHVS, FNYEAQ. The CDR3 runs to 17 residues. The CDR3 is CASSGRLTGDGTYEQYF. The CDR3 bases are TGTGCCAGCAGCGGCCGCCTTACAGGGGACGGGACCTACGAGCAGTACTTC.

This chain connects TRBV28 to TRBJ2-5; possibly TRBD1 for D (6 bases). The germline CDR1 and CDR2 sequences are MDHEN and SYDVKM. The length of the CDR3 is 13 residues. The V gene lost 6 bases and the J gene lost 7 bases, with 15 bases spanning the gap. CDR3 DNA sequence: TGTGCCAGCAGAACAGGGCCTGGGGTGACCCAGTACTTC. Translating it yields CASRTGPGVTQYF.

V gene TRBV14 combines with J gene TRBJ2-7; D is unclear. Germline values: CDR1 SGHDN, CDR2 FVKESK. This CDR3 contains 11 residues. V shed 1 base and J shed 4 bases, with 2 bases lying between them. CDR3 sequence reads: CASSQGYEQYF. Here the CDR3 DNA reads TGTGCCAGCAGCCAAGGGTACGAGCAGTACTTC.

This clone has at least ten counts. The chain carries TRBV2 and TRBJ2-4; D is ambiguous. The V end lost 7 bases, the J end lost 5 bases, and 6 bases lay between the germline ends. Germline loops: CDR1 SNHLY, CDR2 FYNNEI. The CDR3 is 11 residues long. CDR3 loop: CASKDENIQYF. The CDR3 bases are TGTGCCAGCAAGGACGAAAACATTCAGTACTTC. Looking up the rest from reference TRBV2 and TRBJ2-4 gives the full variable domain: EPEVTQTPSHQVTQMGQEVILRCVPISNHLYFYWYRQILGQKVEFLVSFYNNEISEKSEIFDDQFSVERPDGSNFTLKIRSTKLEDSAMYFCASKDENIQYFGAGTRLSVL.

CDR3 DNA: TGCGCCAGCAGCTGGGGACAGAAGGATGAGCAGTTCTTC. The encoded protein is CASSWGQKDEQFF. The chain has TRBV5-1 and TRBJ2-1, with 7 bases matching TRBD1. The V gene's germline CDR1 is SGHRS and CDR2 YFSETQ. Trimming at V came to 3 bases and at J to 8 bases, leaving 5 bases not matched to a gene. This CDR3 spans 13 amino acids.

V usage is TRBV5-1 and J usage is TRBJ2-2; no clear D gene. There are 14 residues in the CDR3. V was trimmed by 2 bases and J by 5 bases, leaving 10 bases between them. Germline V lookup: CDR1 SGHRS, CDR2 YFSETQ. The CDR3 reads CASSLYRQTGELFF. The CDR3 DNA follows: TGCGCCAGCAGCTTATATCGTCAGACCGGGGAGCTGTTTTTT.

The rearrangement uses TRBV7-3 and TRBJ2-1; 7 bases are shared with TRBD2. The CDR3 covers 16 residues. In germline, CDR1 is SGHTA, CDR2 FQGTGA. The trim removed 4 bases at V and 3 bases at J, leaving 9 bases unmatched. The CDR3 DNA is TGTGCCAGCAGCTCGCTTCCGCGGGGGTACTACAATGAGCAGTTCTTC. Its protein is CASSSLPRGYYNEQFF.

The chain couples TRBV7-2 to TRBJ2-1, with 11 positions matching TRBD2. The CDR3 sequence is 16 residues long. From germline, CDR1 is SGHTA and CDR2 FQGNSA. Trimming at V came to 2 bases and at J to 12 bases, leaving 12 bases not matched to a gene. The CDR3 nucleotides read TGTGCCAGCAGCTTAAGCCTAGCGGGGGGAAATCGCGCGCAGTTCTTC. Amino acids: CASSLSLAGGNRAQFF. Full variable domain (rest looked up from reference TRBV7-2 and TRBJ2-1): GAGVSQSPSNKVTEKGKDVELRCDPISGHTALYWYRQSLGQGLEFLIYFQGNSAPDKSGLPSDRFSAERTGGSVSTLTIQRTQQEDSAVYLCASSLSLAGGNRAQFFGPGTRLTVL.

The rearrangement uses TRBV11-2 and TRBJ1-2, with D perhaps TRBD1 (6 bases). The CDR3 length is 14 residues. The V and J ends lost 2 bases and 3 bases respectively, with 10 bases between them. CDR1 is SGHAT, CDR2 FQNNGV, per germline. The CDR3 DNA is TGTGCCAGCAGCTTACGCCCAGGGGACTATGGCTACACCTTC. Its protein product is CASSLRPGDYGYTF.

The V gene is TRBV18, the J gene TRBJ1-2; possible D gene TRBD1, 5 bases. Between the trimmed V and J ends, which lost 4 bases and 2 bases, there was a span of 14 bases. The CDR3 consists of 15 residues. Germline CDR1 reads KGHSH; CDR2 reads LQKENI. CDR3 nucleotides: TGTGCCAGCTCACTCCGGGACCGTCTAAACTATGGCTACACCTTC. The encoded protein is CASSLRDRLNYGYTF.

This chain joins TRBV10-3 and TRBJ1-1, with a possible D match to TRBD1 (5 bases). Germline values: CDR1 ENHRY, CDR2 SYGVKD. V shed 5 bases and J shed 0 bases, with 19 bases lying between them. This CDR3 region has 17 residues. The CDR3 spells CAISPGSGNAVNTEAFF. In DNA, the CDR3 is TGTGCCATCAGTCCGGGGTCAGGGAACGCGGTGAACACTGAAGCTTTCTTT.

The sample holds a few counts of this clone. The V call is TRBV4-1, the J call TRBJ2-5; TRBD2 aligns across 10 bases. The J segment lost 2 bases and the V segment lost 4 bases, leaving 7 bases of the junction unmatched. This CDR3 comprises 16 residues. Per the germline V gene, CDR1 is MGHRA and CDR2 is YSYEKL. The CDR3 reads CASSPGLATQQETQYF. In DNA, the CDR3 is TGCGCCAGCAGCCCGGGACTAGCGACCCAGCAAGAGACCCAGTACTTC.

The chain uses TRBV6-1 and TRBJ2-3; TRBD1 is a possible D gene (5 bases). The CDR3 is 14 residues long. Germline-derived CDR1 and CDR2 are MNHNS and SASEGT. Trimming took off 4 bases at V and 4 bases at J, with 12 bases between the two ends. The CDR3 nucleotides read TGTGCCAGCAGTGGCAGGGCCGGTGCAGATACGCAGTATTTT. Translation gives CASSGRAGADTQYF.

This clone is medium-sized. This chain uses TRBV6-1 with TRBJ2-3, with TRBD2 matching 7 bases. The CDR3 sequence is 17 residues long. After removal of 3 bases from V and 3 bases from J, the junction contained 12 bases not matched to a gene. Germline assignment: CDR1 MNHNS and CDR2 SASEGT. The CDR3 here is CASSEGERDPRTDTQYF. The CDR3 coding sequence is TGTGCCAGCAGTGAGGGGGAGCGGGACCCGAGAACAGATACGCAGTATTTT.

This clone was recorded a few times. The J gene is TRBJ2-3, the V gene TRBV7-6; 12 nucleotides agree with TRBD2. Germline CDR1 is SGHVS and CDR2 is FNYEAQ. CDR3 length equals 16 residues. The V and J ends lost 4 bases and 3 bases, in that order; junction bases with no gene match: 5. CDR3 protein: CASSSAGTSGTDTQYF. CDR3 in DNA: TGTGCCAGCAGCTCCGCCGGGACTAGCGGGACAGATACGCAGTATTTT.

The chain carries TRBV7-9 and TRBJ2-5; TRBD2 might be the D (6 bases). Germline V CDR1 and CDR2: SEHNR, FQNEAQ (reference sequence). This CDR3 has 13 amino acids. V shed 1 base and J shed 5 bases, with 8 bases lying between them. DNA for the CDR3: TGTGCCAGCAGCTTAGGGACTATGGAGACCCAGTACTTC. Translation gives CASSLGTMETQYF.

This chain links TRBV18 with TRBJ1-2; TRBD1 matches at 9 bases. The V gene end was trimmed by 2 bases and the J gene end by 6 bases; junction bases not matched to a gene: 10. The germline V gene has CDR1 KGHSH and CDR2 LQKENI. This CDR3 comprises 16 residues. CDR3 region: CASSPIPGQGSDGYTF. Written as DNA, the CDR3 is TGTGCCAGCTCACCAATTCCGGGACAGGGAAGTGATGGCTACACCTTC.

This chain joins TRBV19 and TRBJ2-3, with D perhaps being TRBD1 or TRBD2 (6 bases each). Germline V gene data show CDR1 as LNHDA and CDR2 as SQIVND (reference sequence). V was shortened by 0 bases and J by 4 bases, with 11 bases between the two germline ends. The CDR3 covers 15 residues. The CDR3 reads CASSIDRGAADTQYF. In nucleotides, the CDR3 is TGTGCCAGTAGTATAGATAGGGGGGCGGCAGATACGCAGTATTTT.